The next 22 T cell receptor beta chains were all read from a single sample in a study of post-analysis software for immune sequencing data (dated by TCRdb to 2015 to 2017). The paper as a whole reports these results and caveats: Patients showed significantly higher frequencies than controls for about 5 TRBV segments, among them TRBV5-6, TRBV5-1 and TRBV20-1.

No antigen has been assigned to these receptors. Library generation was performed with PCR. The sample was run on an Illumina HiSeq 2500. To reduce PCR and sequencing biases, unique molecular identifiers were built into the TCR beta cDNA libraries. Clones were called with MiXCR by TCRdb after fastp trimmed the public reads at Q25, and only in-frame beta chains were retained. Each CDR3 protein gets just one entry, which takes the most common genes and DNA from the rows behind it. The sample data list hundreds of thousands of distinct CDR3 sequences, and roughly half of these were observed just once. The biggest ten clones account for 4.6% of the sample. Sequenced sample: blood. The receptor source for this set is a girl aged 5-17 years with multiple sclerosis.

This clonotype has more than one count but fewer than ten. The V and J genes are TRBV9 and TRBJ2-5, with D perhaps matching TRBD1 or TRBD2 (5 bases each). The CDR3 spans 15 residues. V shed 0 bases and J shed 5 bases, with 14 bases lying between them. CDR1 is SGDLS and CDR2 is YYNGEE in the germline V gene. The CDR3 loop reads CASSVAGQGWETQYF. The DNA for the CDR3 is TGTGCCAGCAGCGTAGCGGGGCAGGGATGGGAGACCCAGTACTTC. The full variable domain, in which reference TRBV9 and TRBJ2-5 provide the parts outside the CDR3, is DSGVTQTPKHLITATGQRVTLRCSPRSGDLSVYWYQQSLDQGLQFLIQYYNGEERAKGNILERFSAQQFPDLHSELNLSSLELGDSALYFCASSVAGQGWETQYFGPGTRLLVL.

This clonotype was counted between two and nine times. The rearrangement joins TRBV9 to TRBJ2-1, with TRBD2 matching over 10 bases. Germline values: CDR1 SGDLS, CDR2 YYNGEE. J was trimmed by 8 bases and V by 1 base; bases with no gene match: 9. This CDR3 region has 16 residues. DNA for the CDR3: TGTGCCAGCAGCGTACTCAGCGGGGGGGCCGGAGATGAGCAGTTCTTC. Translating gives CASSVLSGGAGDEQFF.

The gene calls are TRBV25-1 and TRBJ1-4; D gene ambiguous. V dropped 4 bases and J dropped 8 bases, with 11 bases sitting between them. The CDR3 spans 13 residues. Germline assignment: CDR1 MGHDK and CDR2 SYGVNS. The CDR3, as DNA: TGTGCCAGCAGTGGAAAGGGTAGGGAAAAACTGTTTTTT. Amino acid sequence: CASSGKGREKLFF.

This clonotype was observed a handful of times. The genes are TRBV29-1 and TRBJ1-2, with 10 bases identical to TRBD1. Trimming cost V 7 bases and J 4 bases; bases outside gene matches: 12. In germline, CDR1 is SQVTM, CDR2 ANQGSEA. This CDR3 comprises 15 residues. The CDR3 protein is CSAAKGTGDLYGYTF. The CDR3 bases are TGCAGCGCGGCTAAGGGGACAGGGGACCTCTATGGCTACACCTTC.

Points on this clonotype: One base away lies a much larger clone, so this may be a sequencing read error. The V and J genes are TRBV5-6 and TRBJ2-1, with D maybe TRBD1 (7 bases). The CDR3 has 14 residues. CDR1 and CDR2 (germline): SGHDT, YYEEEE. This chain's CDR3 is CASTGGKTYDEQFF. For the CDR3, the DNA is TGTGCCAGCACAGGGGGGAAGACCTACGATGAGCAGTTCTTC.

The chain has TRBV4-1 and TRBJ2-7; 9 bases are a match to TRBD2. V was pared by 0 bases and J by 5 bases, with 11 bases of the junction left unmatched. Germline loops: CDR1 MGHRA, CDR2 YSYEKL. The CDR3 is 17 residues long. The CDR3 DNA follows: TGCGCCAGCAGCCAAGAGCCCAGCGGGAGGCCCCTAGACGAGCAGTACTTC. Residues: CASSQEPSGRPLDEQYF.

The chain is built from TRBV11-2 and TRBJ2-3; 8 bases fit TRBD2. The CDR3 totals 18 residues. CDR1 and CDR2 (germline): SGHAT, FQNNGV. The V and J ends lost 2 bases and 2 bases, in that order; junction bases with no gene match: 12. The CDR3 region has the DNA TGTGCCAGCAGCTTATTTCTCGGTGGTAGCGGGGACACAGATACGCAGTATTTT. It is translated as CASSLFLGGSGDTDTQYF.

The J gene is TRBJ2-7, the V gene TRBV7-2; D may be TRBD1 or TRBD2 (5 bases each). The length of the CDR3 is 13 residues. V was pared by 5 bases and J by 5 bases, with 13 bases between. Germline V gene lookup returns CDR1 SGHTA and CDR2 FQGNSA. As DNA, the CDR3 is TGTGCCAGCAGCCCCAAGCTGGGGGACGAGCAGTACTTC. It yields the protein CASSPKLGDEQYF.

This clonotype was counted only a few times. The CDR3 nucleotides read TGTGCCAGCAGTTTGTTGACGTCCTACGAGCAGTACTTC. It specifies CASSLLTSYEQYF. The chain links TRBV12-3 or TRBV12-4 to TRBJ2-7; D uncertain. There are 13 residues in the CDR3. Trimming left V 3 bases short and J 1 base short, with 7 bases between.

In its sample, this clonotype was seen a few times. V and J are TRBV5-1 and TRBJ2-1; 14 nucleotides match TRBD2. Germline V gives CDR1 SGHRS, CDR2 YFSETQ. This CDR3 region has 19 residues. The V gene end was trimmed by 3 bases and the J gene end by 6 bases; junction bases not matched to a gene: 14. CDR3 protein: CASSSTFGLAGGIGNEQFF. The CDR3 DNA reads as TGCGCCAGCAGCTCGACCTTCGGACTAGCGGGAGGTATTGGCAATGAGCAGTTCTTC. The variable domain in full, with the rest retrieved from reference TRBV5-1 and TRBJ2-1, is KAGVTQTPRYLIKTRGQQVTLSCSPISGHRSVSWYQQTPGQGLQFLFEYFSETQRNKGNFPGRFSGRQFSNSRSEMNVSTLELGDSALYLCASSSTFGLAGGIGNEQFFGPGTRLTVL.

This clonotype was seen a few times. This chain joins TRBV29-1 and TRBJ2-5, with TRBD1 identical over 8 bases. Near its end, the DNA agrees better with TRBJ2-7, so the J call may be wrong. The germline gives CDR1 SQVTM, CDR2 ANQGSEA. This CDR3 contains 13 residues. CDR3 sequence: CSAQGARLYEQYF. DNA for the CDR3: TGCAGCGCTCAGGGGGCACGACTCTACGAGCAGTACTTC.

The chain is built from TRBV11-3 and TRBJ2-7; 9 bases are a match to TRBD1. V was pared by 4 bases and J by 2 bases, with 9 bases of the junction left unmatched. Germline CDR1 reads SGHNT; CDR2 reads YENEEA. CDR3 length equals 16 residues. The CDR3 sequence is CASSSTTGQGPYEQYF. CDR3 nucleotide sequence: TGTGCCAGCAGCTCTACTACGGGACAGGGCCCCTACGAGCAGTACTTC.

J is TRBJ2-4 and V is TRBV6-5; D remains unclear. The J call may be mistaken, given a closer DNA end match to TRBJ2-7. There are 17 residues in the CDR3. In germline, CDR1 is MNHEY, CDR2 SVGAGI. The CDR3 DNA reads TGTGCCAGCAGTTACTTCTCAGGAACTAAGGGCTCCTACGAGCAGTACTTC. Its protein is CASSYFSGTKGSYEQYF.

This clonotype was counted between two and nine times. J is TRBJ2-1 and V is TRBV14, with 13 bases lining up with TRBD2. CDR1 SGHDN and CDR2 FVKESK come from the germline V gene. This CDR3 contains 18 residues. Trimming took 3 bases from V and 8 from J; bases not matched to a gene: 13. The CDR3 DNA reads TGTGCCAGCAGCCACTTGATTCGGACTAGCGGGAGATCGGATGAGCAGTTCTTC. Its protein product is CASSHLIRTSGRSDEQFF.

The V gene is TRBV3-1, the J gene TRBJ2-3; 10 positions agree with TRBD2. The V gene's germline CDR1 is LGHDT and CDR2 YNNKEL (reference sequence). The J segment lost 5 bases and the V segment lost 4 bases, leaving 6 bases of the junction unmatched. The CDR3 extends over 15 amino acids. DNA of the CDR3: TGTGCCAGCAGCCGACAGCGGGAGGGCAAAGATACGCAGTATTTT. Its translation is CASSRQREGKDTQYF.

The DNA for the CDR3 is TGTGCCACCAGTGATTTTGAGGTGGCAGCTGGCGGGGAGCTGTTTTTT. Its translation is CATSDFEVAAGGELFF. The chain joins TRBV24-1 to TRBJ2-2; D unresolved. V lost 1 base to trimming and J lost 7 bases, with 15 bases between them. This CDR3 is 16 amino acids long. Looked up from germline, CDR1 is KGHDR and CDR2 is SFDVKD.

This clonotype was counted between two and nine times. The CDR3 reads CASSSLGTSYEQYF. The CDR3, as DNA: TGTGCCAGCAGTTCCCTGGGGACATCGTACGAGCAGTACTTC. The rearrangement uses TRBV12-3 or TRBV12-4 and TRBJ2-7, with D possibly TRBD1 on 6 matching bases. The CDR3 is 14 amino acids. The V end lost 4 bases, the J end lost 4 bases, and 14 bases lay between the germline ends.

This chain connects TRBV29-1 to TRBJ2-3; maybe TRBD2 (5 bases). There are 12 residues in the CDR3. Germline CDR1 is SQVTM and CDR2 is ANQGSEA. The CDR3 region is CSAIANTDTQYF. DNA of the CDR3: TGCAGTGCCATAGCGAACACAGATACGCAGTATTTT.

This clonotype was detected only a few times. The V call is TRBV6-1, the J call TRBJ1-2; TRBD1 agrees at 7 bases. The CDR3 is made up of 14 amino acids. Germline V CDR1 and CDR2: MNHNS, SASEGT. J gave up 3 bases and V 7 bases, and 8 bases lay outside the gene matches. CDR3 in DNA: TGTGCCAGCACGGCGAGGGGGCGCGACTATGGCTACACCTTC. Protein: CASTARGRDYGYTF.

This clonotype came up a few times. This chain links TRBV7-2 with TRBJ2-4; D possibly matches TRBD1 or TRBD2 (5 bases each). The CDR3 loop spans 16 amino acids. The germline V and J ends were trimmed by 5 bases and 0 bases, with 14 bases remaining between them. The germline CDR1 and CDR2 sequences are SGHTA and FQGNSA. CDR3 region: CASSLQGARAKNIQYF. Here the CDR3 DNA reads TGTGCCAGCAGCCTCCAGGGAGCGAGAGCCAAAAACATTCAGTACTTC.

This clonotype turned up a few times. The V call is TRBV9, the J call TRBJ2-6; no clear D gene. V shed 5 bases and J shed 17 bases, with 20 bases lying between them. CDR3 length: 13 residues. Per the germline V gene, CDR1 is SGDLS and CDR2 is YYNGEE. In DNA, the CDR3 is TGTGCCAGCAGTTCCCCGGGCCTCCCGTCGATGACTTTC. Amino acid sequence: CASSSPGLPSMTF.

The chain uses TRBV5-1 and TRBJ1-6; D call uncertain. The CDR3 runs 15 residues. Germline-derived CDR1 and CDR2 are SGHRS and YFSETQ. V dropped 1 base and J dropped 10 bases, with 15 bases sitting between them. CDR3 loop: CASSLNSLPTSPLHF. CDR3 DNA: TGCGCCAGCAGCTTGAATAGCCTCCCCACCTCACCCCTCCACTTT.